This entry describes one T cell receptor (beta chain). This specimen comes from a study of shared clonotypes between healthy human individuals. The CDR3 consists of 14 residues. V dropped 8 bases and J dropped 8 bases, with 19 bases sitting between them. Per germline, CDR1 SNHLY and CDR2 FYNNEI. Healthy HIV-negative adults with no recent acute infections or vaccinations were recruited as donors. With unsorted samples, genomic DNA was obtained from 89 million or so PBMCs. It was roughly 0.3 ug DNA, about 33,000 T cell genomes, that went into each replicate PCR of unsorted PBMC. TCRdb's table, derived via immunoSEQ multiplex PCR, lists solely in-frame clones and lacks some. The table lists roughly 450,000 clones, approximately 85% of them singletons.

The origin of this receptor is a woman in her 40s in good health. Some clones in this sample may be carry-over from other donors' samples. Sequenced input: PBMCs. The rearrangement uses TRBV2 and TRBJ1-5, with D possibly matching TRBD1 (5 bases). The CDR3 DNA is TGTGCCAGCGGTGGCCAGGGAGGCTTTGAGCCCCAGCATTTT. It codes for CASGGQGGFEPQHF. Full variable domain (outside the CDR3, taken from reference TRBV2 and TRBJ1-5): EPEVTQTPSHQVTQMGQEVILRCVPISNHLYFYWYRQILGQKVEFLVSFYNNEISEKSEIFDDQFSVERPDGSNFTLKIRSTKLEDSAMYFCASGGQGGFEPQHFGDGTRLSIL.